A selection of T cell receptor beta chains follows, all from one sample in a study of technical replicates of blood from a few donors. Some clones are missing from TCRdb's copy, which holds only in-frame ones; the method was immunoSEQ multiplex PCR. The sample has around 100,000 clones, approximately 94% seen once. Sequencing used T cells isolated from PBMCs. Source of these receptors: a human donor in good health. The CDR3 runs from the conserved cysteine through the conserved F or W. D genes are given only for firm matches. A clone size is listed for some rows: how often the clone was seen (once, few, many), or a class if it is expanded.

V gene	J gene	D gene	clone size	CDR3 DNA	CDR3 protein
TRBV9	TRBJ2-7	TRBD2	.	TGTGCCAGCAGCGGGCCTACTAGCGGGAGTTTGTACGAGCAGTACTTC	CASSGPTSGSLYEQYF
TRBV12-5	TRBJ1-5	.	.	TGTGCTAGTGGCCGTACAGGAGTCTTCAATCAGCCCCAGCATTTT	CASGRTGVFNQPQHF
TRBV27	TRBJ1-5	TRBD1	.	TGTGCCAGCAGTTTATCAACAGGGGTTCAGCCCCAGCATTTT	CASSLSTGVQPQHF
TRBV27	TRBJ2-7	.	.	TGTGCCAGCAGGCTAGAAGACGAGCAGTACTTC	CASRLEDEQYF
TRBV5-1	TRBJ2-5	TRBD1	.	TGCGCCAGCAGTCCCGGGACAGACCTAGGGACCCAGTACTTC	CASSPGTDLGTQYF
TRBV5-1	TRBJ2-5	TRBD1	.	TGCGCCAGCACCACAGGGGGCTTCGGAGAGACCCAGTACTTC	CASTTGGFGETQYF
TRBV6-5	TRBJ1-2	TRBD1	.	TGTGCCAGCAGTCGGACAGGGAACTATGGCTACACCTTC	CASSRTGNYGYTF
TRBV10-3	TRBJ1-5	TRBD1	.	TGTGCCATCAGTCGGGACAGTCCCGCTCAGCCCCAGCATTTT	CAISRDSPAQPQHF
TRBV29-1	TRBJ2-1	TRBD1	once	TGCAGCGTCGGACAGGGGAGCGATGAGCAGTTCTTC	CSVGQGSDEQFF
TRBV7-2	TRBJ2-7	.	.	TGTGCCAGCAGCTACGGGACTCGAGTCGGCGAGCAGTACTTC	CASSYGTRVGEQYF
TRBV9	TRBJ2-1	.	once	TGTGCCAGCAGCGCTGACTCAGGGTCCCTCTCCTACAATGAGCAGTTCTTC	CASSADSGSLSYNEQFF
TRBV5-6	TRBJ1-2	.	few	TGTGCCAGCAGCTTAGCGGGCTACCCAACTGGCTACACCTTC	CASSLAGYPTGYTF
TRBV28	TRBJ2-3	TRBD2	.	TGTGCCAGCAGTTTTCAGCGGGACTCACCTAGCACAGATACGCAGTATTTT	CASSFQRDSPSTDTQYF
TRBV2	TRBJ1-1	.	.	TGTGCCAGCAGTCACAGGGAAACTGAAGCTTTCTTT	CASSHRETEAFF
TRBV27	TRBJ1-4	TRBD1	once	TGTGCCAGCAGTTTATTCGGACAGGGAGGGGGTGAAAAACTGTTTTTT	CASSLFGQGGGEKLFF
TRBV6-5	TRBJ1-1	.	.	TGTGCCAGCAGTTACTCGACTTTTGGAACTTTCTTT	CASSYSTFGTFF
TRBV19	TRBJ2-7	.	.	TGTGCCAGTAGTATGCGAGTCACCTACGAGCAGTACTTC	CASSMRVTYEQYF
TRBV19	TRBJ2-2	TRBD2	.	TGTGCCAGTAGTATAGGTCTAGCGGAGATCACCGGGGAGCTGTTTTTT	CASSIGLAEITGELFF
TRBV19	TRBJ2-1	TRBD2	.	TGTGCCAGTAGCACGACTAGCGGCTCCTACAATGAGCAGTTCTTC	CASSTTSGSYNEQFF
TRBV7-9	TRBJ2-2	TRBD2	.	TGTGCCAGCAGCTTAGGGCTTGCGGGAGCCTTAAACACCGGGGAGCTGTTTTTT	CASSLGLAGALNTGELFF
TRBV15	TRBJ2-1	TRBD2	.	TGTGCCACCAGCAGTCCTAGCGGGAGAGTAAATGAGCAGTTCTTC	CATSSPSGRVNEQFF
TRBV29-1	TRBJ2-7	TRBD2	.	TGCAGCGCTGTGGGACTAGCGGGAGCTAAGTTTCTGGAGCAGTACTTC	CSAVGLAGAKFLEQYF
TRBV11-3	TRBJ2-7	TRBD2	once	TGTGCCACCGGGACTAGCGGGGTAACCTACGAGCAGTACTTC	CATGTSGVTYEQYF
TRBV7-2	TRBJ2-3	TRBD2	.	TGTGCCAGCAGCTTTGGCCGGGCTAGCGGGAGGAAAGATACGCAGTATTTT	CASSFGRASGRKDTQYF
TRBV14	TRBJ1-2	TRBD1	.	TGTGCCAGCAGCCAAGTCACAGGGGCCTATGGCTACACCTTC	CASSQVTGAYGYTF
TRBV5-8	TRBJ2-3	TRBD2	.	TGTGCCAGCAGCTGGGGCGGGAGGGCCGGAGATACGCAGTATTTT	CASSWGGRAGDTQYF
TRBV10-3	TRBJ1-1	.	.	TGTGCCATCAGTGAGACCAACAGTCACACCAACACTGAAGCTTTCTTT	CAISETNSHTNTEAFF
TRBV23-1	TRBJ2-7	TRBD1	.	TGCGCCAGCAGTCAATCCGGGACAGGGACCTACGAGCAGTACTTC	CASSQSGTGTYEQYF
TRBV10-3	TRBJ2-7	TRBD1	once	TGTGCCACTGGACAGGCCCGTTCTAACGAGCAGTACTTC	CATGQARSNEQYF
TRBV5-1	TRBJ2-7	TRBD2	.	TGCGCCAGCTATCAGGGACTAGCGGGAGACGAGCAGTACTTC	CASYQGLAGDEQYF
TRBV18	TRBJ2-3	TRBD2	.	TGTGCCAGCTCCCCTCGTAAAGCGGGAGATCTTGATACGCAGTATTTT	CASSPRKAGDLDTQYF
TRBV6-6	TRBJ2-7	.	.	TGTGCCAGCAGTTACGGGGGCACGTCCTACGAGCAGTACTTC	CASSYGGTSYEQYF
TRBV18	TRBJ2-5	TRBD1	.	TGTGCCAGCTCACCATACAGGGGAGAGACCCAGTACTTC	CASSPYRGETQYF
TRBV5-1	TRBJ2-1	TRBD2	.	TGCGCCAGCAGCCATAGCGGGGGTTCCTACAATGAGCAGTTCTTC	CASSHSGGSYNEQFF
TRBV30	TRBJ1-3	.	.	TGTGCCTGGGGTGGACTAAGAAACACCATATATTTT	CAWGGLRNTIYF
TRBV5-1	TRBJ2-1	.	.	TGCGCCAGCAGCTTTATAAGGTTGGAGAATGAGCAGTTCTTC	CASSFIRLENEQFF
TRBV5-1	TRBJ2-3	TRBD1	.	TGCGCCAGCAGCTCATTGACAGGGGGCACAGATACGCAGTATTTT	CASSSLTGGTDTQYF
TRBV5-1	TRBJ2-1	TRBD2	.	TGCGCCAGCAGCACGACCAGGACTAGCGGGAGTTTCATTTACAATGAGCAGTTCTTC	CASSTTRTSGSFIYNEQFF
TRBV9	TRBJ1-3	.	.	TGTGCCAGCAGCGTTGAGGGCGGAGTTGGGAACACCATATATTTT	CASSVEGGVGNTIYF
TRBV23-1	TRBJ1-5	TRBD1	.	TGCGCCAGCAGTCAGCCTGATTCCAGGGACAGGGGAGGCGGTTGGAGCAATCAGCCCCAGCATTTT	CASSQPDSRDRGGGWSNQPQHF
TRBV19	TRBJ2-5	.	.	TGTGCCAGTAGTATAGCCGACAGCCAAGAGACCCAGTACTTC	CASSIADSQETQYF
TRBV21-1	TRBJ2-2	.	.	TGTGCCAGCAGCAAAACCGGGACAGGGGTAAACTCGAACACCGGGGAGCTGTTTTTT	CASSKTGTGVNSNTGELFF
TRBV18	TRBJ2-3	TRBD2	.	TGTGCCAGCTCACCTTATTTAGGACTAGCGGGCACAGATACGCAGTATTTT	CASSPYLGLAGTDTQYF